What follows describes a single T cell receptor (beta chain). The clone's antigen remains unknown. The record has no base qualities; no much larger clone is one base away. This entry belongs to a study of cytomegalovirus exposure and HLA in healthy donors (dated by TCRdb to 2017 to 2019). In the study overall: An earlier analysis of some 550 of the donors reported 250 to 350 Gb of sequence data and around 110 million unique TCR beta sequences from 190 million or so T cells. Roughly five DR-DQ haplotypes were handled as single units for association and clustering because linkage in the cohort was strong. Donor age, sex, ethnicity and CMV serostatus were compiled alongside the repertoire data. Roughly 320 gigabases of sequencing data and around 80 million unique TCR sequences made up an early release that covered 500 to 700 HLA-typed donors. Every discovery cohort repertoire had been produced on one sequencing platform. An earlier analysis of fewer than 750 of the donors used high-throughput TCR beta sequencing to judge whether each TCR beta V gene segment behaved as functional or pseudogenic. Rather than drawing on any new phenotypic data, the later analysis identified candidate immune exposures from TCR beta sequences and the way those sequences occurred across donors. Class I and class II HLA loci were covered by the typing at four-digit resolution. In addition to the first cohort of 666 subjects, a separate validation cohort of approximately 110 different subjects was used. Typing coverage differed by locus: A, B, C, DRB1 and DQB1 were typed in about 620-630 donors, DQA1 in around 500, DPA1 in roughly 590, and DPB1 in around 490. Genome-wide SNP genotypes for about three fifths of the 666 donors were used in a later genetic analysis, which treated that subset as a discovery cohort. Among 300 to 500 genotyped donors of the cohort, an average of approximately 200,000 unique TCR beta nucleotide sequences was sequenced per donor, of which 15% to 20% were non-productive. The T cell repertoires of 666 subjects were profiled by immunosequencing and related to cytomegalovirus serostatus. A later analysis re-examined previously published TCR beta repertoires from roughly 650 donors and added high-resolution HLA genotyping to investigate patterns of TCR occurrence. High-throughput TCR immunosequencing, statistical association of individual TCRs with disease status, and machine learning were combined to predict cytomegalovirus infection status. Of the 398 genotyped donors, about 80% fell in the genetic ancestry cluster associated with self-reported Caucasian donors. The study aimed to test whether cataloging public T cell receptors could reveal signatures of past pathogen exposure. Results the study describes overall, beyond this receptor: V-gene and J-gene trimming of TCR beta chains was associated with a missense DCLRE1C variant in a later genetic analysis, and the association was replicated in an independent cohort. In this cohort, only TCR beta chains were sequenced, and detectable features were limited by the absence of alpha or paired-chain data. While some public TCRs were present in many individuals, most TCR sequences turned up only very rarely across donors. Correlated functional status among segregating V segments might be attributable to linkage disequilibrium, but an unknown experimental factor could not be ruled out. When HLA alleles, especially DR and DQ, strongly co-occurred, attributing TCR associations to individual alleles was difficult. According to a later analysis, most CMV-associated TCR beta chains appeared to be HLA-restricted, and the HLA associations seemed to be driven largely by CMV exposure. Specific HLA alleles were associated with 15,000 to 20,000 TCR beta sequences at a false discovery rate of 0.05 in a later analysis. Because the 87-base-pair reads could not distinguish some IMGT-functional V segments, including TRBV6-2 and TRBV6-3, those segments were excluded. In a later analysis, TCR association rates were found to vary across HLA loci, with the most associated TCRs seen for DRB1 alleles and the fewest for HLA-C alleles. CMV serostatus was the only immune exposure information available for the cohort. A later genetic analysis reported fewer N-insertions in productive TCRs among donors in an Asian-associated ancestry cluster than the approximately 700-donor mean. In an earlier analysis of over 550 of the donors, most TCR beta V segments were observed in productive rearrangements about 87% or about 30% of the time, broadly matching IMGT annotations. Because HLA typing was missing for some donors at each locus, association tests included only the typed subset. The classifier was reported to diagnose cytomegalovirus status with high specificity and sensitivity in both the original and validation cohorts. Sequencing depth was assumed to be roughly uniform across donors in the presence/absence analyses, though that assumption may not hold. A few of the identified cytomegalovirus-associated TCR beta chains were confirmed in vitro to be specific for cytomegalovirus antigens. Roughly 17 rarely observed V segments, including chromosome 9 orphons, were excluded from the earlier analysis of about 600 of the donors because counts were too low. According to a later analysis, parvovirus B19, influenza, CMV and Epstein-Barr virus appeared linked to several top co-occurrence clusters. According to the authors, the approach could potentially be generalized to other disease states and immunological phenotypes. The study listed 150 to 200 TCR beta chains as associated with cytomegalovirus. A cluster of highly shared sequence variants was judged likely to represent a technical artifact of the sequencing pipeline. In a later analysis, HLA-associated TCR beta chains were found to be more clonally expanded and to have lower generation probabilities than equally common non-associated chains. A further reported finding was that TCR beta sequences accurately predicted the HLA-A and HLA-B alleles for most subjects in the first cohort.

The library was prepared using the immunoSEQ multiplex PCR assay. For the multiplex PCR, a mixture combining 60 forward primers for TCR Vbeta segments and 13 reverse primers for TCR Jbeta segments was used. Amplification of the CDR3 region of rearranged TCR beta genes was performed with a multiplex PCR assay on genomic DNA. The amplified TCR beta libraries were sequenced on the Illumina HiSeq System as 87-base-pair reads. The authors' pipeline ran thus. Across the 670 or so repertoires, a later analysis counted roughly 84 million unique TCR beta chains, some 11 million of which were shared by at least two donors. Raw reads were error-corrected and collapsed into unique sequences by a nearest-neighbor algorithm in which closely related sequences were merged to remove PCR and sequencing errors. To assign V, D and J gene segments, CDR3 sequences were aligned to IMGT reference sequences. For a sequence to be retained, a match of at least six nucleotides was required to both a V gene segment and a J gene segment. Rearrangements were classified as productive when the CDR3 lacked stop codons and remained in frame with V and J, and all other rearrangements were classified as non-productive. CDR3 was defined by IMGT convention, running from the second conserved V-encoded cysteine to the conserved J-encoded phenylalanine. Sequences without an unambiguous match to a single V gene segment were excluded from the earlier analysis of a few hundred of the donors. An earlier analysis of 587 of the donors called V segments functional above 56.7% productive rearrangements and segregating when the between-donor standard deviation exceeded 5%. To diagnose cytomegalovirus status from the catalog of TCR beta chain sequences, a statistical classification framework was built. In a later analysis, TCR nucleotide sequences were compared against IMGT/GENE-DB human TR gene sequences so that V and J genes could be assigned. In a later analysis, CDR3 sequences and most-parsimonious VDJ recombination scenarios were assigned using the TCRdist pipeline. In a later analysis, every TCR beta chain was defined by the combination of its CDR3 amino acid sequence and its V-gene family, and reads without a unique V-gene family were dropped. A later analysis removed roughly 590 highly shared, low-generation-probability nucleotide sequences to deal with suspected cross-contamination and a sequencing artifact. A later analysis calculated a clonal expansion index for each public chain from normalized within-repertoire ranks of inferred template counts. Generation probabilities in a later analysis came from a VDJ recombination model fitted to out-of-frame rearrangements, and those results were checked against IGoR. A later analysis scored TCR-TCR, TCR-HLA and TCR-CMV co-occurrence with hypergeometric tests, applying a repertoire-size bias correction to TCR pairs. In a later analysis, false discovery rates were estimated by permuting HLA or CMV assignments 20 times. In a later analysis, co-occurring TCRs were grouped using DBSCAN, with TCRdist sequence similarity added in when clustering inside HLA-allele-positive subsets. Repertoires with fewer than 30,000 or more than 120,000 public chains, plus five repertoires with anomalous nucleotide sharing, were excluded from co-occurrence clustering. The immuneACCESS repertoire file appears here via TCRdb, limited to in-frame rearrangements. These files lack a portion of the clones; in checked studies, under half of the deficit traces to unresolved V genes, and the cause of the others is not known. V and J calls and clone size follow that table, whereas D and trimming were derived from the DNA. This sample comprises around 180,000 clones, 70% to 90% of them detected only once. The top ten clones comprise approximately 1.9% of the sample.

CDR1 SQVTM and CDR2 ANQGSEA are derived from the germline V gene. V and J lose 4 bases and 1 base, and a span of 13 bases separates them. The CDR3 runs 14 amino acids, cysteine and phenylalanine included. Only the CDR3 region is kept as DNA, spanning 42 bases read in frame from base 1. In total, approximately 610 healthy bone marrow donors made up the cohort. Cohort members were all nominally healthy when sampled, although unrecorded immune exposures were likely present. The donor tested CMV seronegative and was one of the 352 seronegative cohort members. Every donor gave a peripheral blood sample, and the peripheral blood mononuclear cells from that sample were used for TCR beta sequencing. The Qiagen DNeasy Blood Extraction Kit was used to extract genomic DNA from the blood cell samples.

This receptor was taken from a woman between 18 and 29 years old in good health and CMV-seronegative. Sequencing was carried out using PBMCs. Recombination linked TRBV29-1 to TRBJ1-1; TRBD1 is possibly the D segment (5 matching bases). The bases are TGCAGCGTTGCTAGGGGAAGGTGGAACACTGAAGCTTTCTTT. This sequence encodes CSVARGRWNTEAFF.